This T cell receptor beta chain came from a study of identical twins. Overall study findings and caveats: Within twin pairs, the out-of-frame alpha sequences they shared showed excess low generation probability.

The germline V and J ends were trimmed by 1 base and 4 bases, with 8 bases remaining between them. This CDR3 is built from 12 residues. Per the germline V gene, CDR1 is DFQATT and CDR2 is SNEGSKA (reference sequence). TCRdb recomputed calls from the 5' RACE reads with MiXCR, one row per CDR3 protein. The sample yields under 300,000 distinct CDR3 sequences, approximately 5.9% seen once. In this sample, this clonotype turned up a few times. Its antigen remains unidentified. These same records also appear under a second study, on T cells expressing NK-cell markers.

Sequenced: CD8+ T cells sorted from blood. The TCR sequence derives from a woman aged 18-35 years in good health. The chain links TRBV20-1 to TRBJ2-7; unclear D gene. CDR3 in amino acids: CSARGPGYEQYF. CDR3 in DNA: TGCAGTGCTAGAGGGCCTGGGTACGAGCAGTACTTC.